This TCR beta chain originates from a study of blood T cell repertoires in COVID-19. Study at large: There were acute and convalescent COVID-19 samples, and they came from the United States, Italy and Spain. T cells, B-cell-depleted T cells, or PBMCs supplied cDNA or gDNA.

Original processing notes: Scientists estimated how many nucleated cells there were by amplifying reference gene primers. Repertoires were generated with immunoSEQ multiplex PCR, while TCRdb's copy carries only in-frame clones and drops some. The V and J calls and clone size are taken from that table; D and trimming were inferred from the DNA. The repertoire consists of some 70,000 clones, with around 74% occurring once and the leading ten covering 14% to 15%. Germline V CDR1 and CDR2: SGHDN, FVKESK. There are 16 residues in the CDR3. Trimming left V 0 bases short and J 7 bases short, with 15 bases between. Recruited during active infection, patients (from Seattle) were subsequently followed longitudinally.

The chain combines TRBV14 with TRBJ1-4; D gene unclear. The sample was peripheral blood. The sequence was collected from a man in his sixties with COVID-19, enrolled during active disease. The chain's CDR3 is CASSQDVGRDLEKLFF. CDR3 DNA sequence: TGTGCCAGCAGCCAAGATGTGGGCAGAGACCTTGAAAAACTGTTTTTT. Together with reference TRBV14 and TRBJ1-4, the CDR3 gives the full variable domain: EAGVTQFPSHSVIEKGQTVTLRCDPISGHDNLYWYRRVMGKEIKFLLHFVKESKQDESGMPNNRFLAERTGGTYSTLKVQPAELEDSGVYFCASSQDVGRDLEKLFFGSGTQLSVL.